This entry lists 24 T cell receptor beta chains sequenced from one sample in a study of blood T cell repertoires in COVID-19. The assay was immunoSEQ multiplex PCR, and TCRdb's table has in-frame clones only and misses some. The sample holds approximately 220,000 clones; 80% to 85% are singletons and the top ten take 4% to 6%. The sample was peripheral blood. These receptors originate from an older woman who had recovered from COVID-19.

The chain recombines TRBV27 with TRBJ2-7; 7 bases align to TRBD1. The CDR3 totals 15 residues. The V gene end was trimmed by 0 bases and the J gene end by 3 bases; junction bases not matched to a gene: 5. Per germline, CDR1 MNHEY and CDR2 SMNVEV (reference sequence). CDR3 DNA sequence: TGTGCCAGCAGTTTATCTTTCGCAGGGGGCTACGAGCAGTACTTC. Its translation is CASSLSFAGGYEQYF.

The V and J genes are TRBV19 and TRBJ2-5, with 11 bases identical to TRBD2. Trimming cost V 7 bases and J 2 bases; bases outside gene matches: 15. The CDR3 is made up of 18 amino acids. Germline values: CDR1 LNHDA, CDR2 SQIVND (reference sequence). The CDR3, as DNA: TGTGCCAGTACCATACGGGCTAGCGGGGGGACACTTCAAGAGACCCAGTACTTC. Translation gives CASTIRASGGTLQETQYF. The full variable domain, its missing parts supplied by reference TRBV19 and TRBJ2-5, is DGGITQSPKYLFRKEGQNVTLSCEQNLNHDAMYWYRQDPGQGLRLIYYSQIVNDFQKGDIAEGYSVSREKKESFPLTVTSAQKNPTAFYLCASTIRASGGTLQETQYFGPGTRLLVL.

V gene TRBV5-1 combines with J gene TRBJ2-1, with 11 bases identical to TRBD2. Germline trimming cut 2 bases from V and 1 base from J; bases unmatched to any gene: 2. This CDR3 has 16 residues. CDR1 is SGHRS, CDR2 YFSETQ, per germline. CDR3 sequence: CASSFGLAGSYNEQFF. DNA of the CDR3: TGCGCCAGCAGCTTCGGACTAGCGGGTTCCTACAATGAGCAGTTCTTC.

The chain recombines TRBV12-1 with TRBJ2-5; TRBD2 is the table's D call and was not checked against the DNA. TRBV12-1 is a documented pseudogene. CDR3 size: 16 residues. CDR3 DNA sequence: TGTGCCAGCAGCCTAGGGACTAGCGGGGTGCAAGAGACCCAGTACTTC. It is translated as CASSLGTSGVQETQYF.

The rearrangement uses TRBV9 and TRBJ2-5; D not resolved. CDR1 SGDLS and CDR2 YYNGEE come from the germline V gene. The CDR3 has 16 residues. The ends were cut back, 0 bases at V and 0 bases at J, with 12 bases in the middle. CDR3 in DNA: TGTGCCAGCAGCGTAGGAGGCACCCAGTACCAAGAGACCCAGTACTTC. Its protein product is CASSVGGTQYQETQYF.

This chain uses TRBV19 with TRBJ2-3, with TRBD2 identical over 9 bases. The V gene's germline CDR1 is LNHDA and CDR2 SQIVND (reference sequence). Unmatched junction bases numbered 6, after V lost 1 base and J lost 4 bases. This CDR3 contains 16 residues. CDR3 DNA: TGTGCCAGTAGTATAGTACCTAGCGGGGAATCAGATACGCAGTATTTT. This encodes CASSIVPSGESDTQYF.

The V and J genes are TRBV7-9 and TRBJ1-2; D is uncertain. CDR1 and CDR2 (germline): SEHNR, FQNEAQ (reference sequence). The CDR3 spans 12 residues. Deletions cut 8 bases from V and 4 bases from J, with 11 bases between. Here the CDR3 DNA reads TGTGCCAGCTCGCGAGAGATCTATGGCTACACCTTC. This codes for CASSREIYGYTF. The full variable domain, its missing parts supplied by reference TRBV7-9 and TRBJ1-2, is DTGVSQNPRHKITKRGQNVTFRCDPISEHNRLYWYRQTLGQGPEFLTYFQNEAQLEKSRLLSDRFSAERPKGSFSTLEIQRTEQGDSAMYLCASSREIYGYTFGSGTRLTVV.

The chain uses TRBV18 and TRBJ1-1; 7 positions agree with TRBD1. Germline CDR1 KGHSH, CDR2 LQKENI. This CDR3 region has 13 residues. J gave up 5 bases and V 6 bases, and 6 bases lay outside the gene matches. This CDR3 is CASSLEQGTEAFF. The DNA of the CDR3 is TGTGCCAGCTCGCTAGAACAGGGGACTGAAGCTTTCTTT.

This chain joins TRBV18 and TRBJ1-4; the D gene is possibly TRBD1 (5 bases). The CDR3 consists of 14 residues. Per germline, CDR1 KGHSH and CDR2 LQKENI. V lost 3 bases, J lost 6 bases, and 11 bases lay in between. The CDR3 DNA reads TGTGCCAGCTCACCGGACGGAGGGGATGAAAAACTGTTTTTT. Translating it yields CASSPDGGDEKLFF. Using reference TRBV18 and TRBJ1-4 for the parts outside the CDR3, the full variable domain is NAGVMQNPRHLVRRRGQEARLRCSPMKGHSHVYWYRQLPEEGLKFMVYLQKENIIDESGMPKERFSAEFPKEGPSILRIQQVVRGDSAAYFCASSPDGGDEKLFFGSGTQLSVL.

The chain carries TRBV24-1 and TRBJ2-1; the match to TRBD1 covers 10 bases. The trim removed 4 bases at V and 6 bases at J, leaving 5 bases unmatched. CDR1 and CDR2 from the germline V gene are KGHDR and SFDVKD. This CDR3 has 15 amino acids. The CDR3 DNA is TGTGCCACCAGTGAAGGGACAGGGGAGGGCAATGAGCAGTTCTTC. Its translation: CATSEGTGEGNEQFF.

The CDR3 here is CAWIPGFTEAFF. In DNA, the CDR3 is TGTGCCTGGATCCCGGGGTTCACTGAAGCTTTCTTT. The chain employs TRBV30 and TRBJ1-1; D not resolved. The germline V gene encodes CDR1 GTSNPN and CDR2 SVGIG (reference sequence). Trimming removed 4 bases at V and 4 bases at J, with 10 bases between. This CDR3 is built from 12 residues.

The rearrangement uses TRBV6-1 and TRBJ1-5; D call uncertain. CDR1 MNHNS and CDR2 SASEGT come from the germline V gene. The germline V and J ends were trimmed by 2 bases and 0 bases, with 8 bases remaining between them. This CDR3 spans 15 amino acids. This chain's CDR3 is CASSENPYSNQPQHF. The CDR3 DNA is TGTGCCAGCAGTGAAAATCCGTATAGCAATCAGCCCCAGCATTTT.

This chain links TRBV6-2 or TRBV6-3 with TRBJ1-1, with D maybe TRBD1 (5 bases). This CDR3 is 14 amino acids long. Looked up from germline, CDR1 is MNHEY and CDR2 is SVGEGT. The germline V and J ends were trimmed by 5 bases and 4 bases, with 14 bases remaining between them. The CDR3 here is CASSPDTLSTEAFF. CDR3 nucleotides: TGTGCCAGCAGTCCGGACACCCTGAGCACTGAAGCTTTCTTT.

The V and J genes are TRBV6-1 and TRBJ2-7, with 7 bases identical to TRBD2. CDR1 and CDR2 from the germline V gene are MNHNS and SASEGT. V shed 2 bases and J 2 bases; nucleotides not matched to a gene: 9. The CDR3 has 16 residues. In DNA, the CDR3 is TGTGCCAGCAGTGAATCAGCGGGACGATTCGCCTACGAGCAGTACTTC. Translated, it gives CASSESAGRFAYEQYF.

This chain links TRBV9 with TRBJ2-2; TRBD2 agrees at 8 bases. The CDR3 covers 16 residues. Germline V gives CDR1 SGDLS, CDR2 YYNGEE. Germline trimming cut 0 bases from V and 0 bases from J; bases unmatched to any gene: 1. CDR3 amino acids: CASSVGTSPNTGELFF. CDR3 DNA sequence: TGTGCCAGCAGCGTAGGGACTAGCCCGAACACCGGGGAGCTGTTTTTT. Variable domain in full (rest from reference TRBV9 and TRBJ2-2): DSGVTQTPKHLITATGQRVTLRCSPRSGDLSVYWYQQSLDQGLQFLIQYYNGEERAKGNILERFSAQQFPDLHSELNLSSLELGDSALYFCASSVGTSPNTGELFFGEGSRLTVL.

This clone was observed a handful of times. The rearrangement joins TRBV6-5 to TRBJ1-2, with D tentatively TRBD1 (5 bases). V was cut by 6 bases and J by 0 bases, with 14 bases left in between. The CDR3 is made up of 15 amino acids. Germline values: CDR1 MNHEY, CDR2 SVGAGI. The chain's CDR3 is CASRPGTLANYGYTF. The CDR3 region has the DNA TGTGCCAGCAGACCGGGGACTCTTGCTAACTATGGCTACACCTTC.

The chain links TRBV14 to TRBJ2-2; no firm D call. V lost 3 bases and J lost 5, with 13 bases in between. The CDR3 consists of 15 residues. In germline, CDR1 is SGHDN, CDR2 FVKESK. The CDR3 sequence: CASSHRRPRTGELFF. DNA for the CDR3: TGTGCCAGCAGCCACCGTAGGCCGAGGACCGGGGAGCTGTTTTTT.

This clone was detected a few times. The chain uses TRBV4-1 and TRBJ2-3, with TRBD2 as a possible D gene (6 bases). The CDR3 spans 15 residues. Trimming removed 5 bases from V and 4 bases from J, with 16 bases in between. Germline V gene lookup returns CDR1 MGHRA and CDR2 YSYEKL. This CDR3 reads CASSGGVGGADTQYF. In nucleotides, the CDR3 is TGCGCCAGCAGCGGCGGGGTGGGCGGCGCAGATACGCAGTATTTT.

The chain is built from TRBV6-5 and TRBJ1-2, with D perhaps matching TRBD1 (5 bases). Trimming left V 0 bases short and J 3 bases short, with 11 bases between. This CDR3 region has 15 residues. Germline V gene sequence: CDR1 MNHEY, CDR2 SVGAGI. CDR3 amino acids: CASSYSRQGYYGYTF. In DNA, the CDR3 is TGTGCCAGCAGTTACTCGCGGCAGGGCTACTATGGCTACACCTTC.

This chain joins TRBV7-2 and TRBJ1-2, with 8 bases identical to TRBD1. V was pared by 2 bases and J by 8 bases, with 7 bases of the junction left unmatched. The CDR3 length is 14 residues. CDR1 is SGHTA, CDR2 FQGNSA, per germline. The CDR3 DNA follows: TGTGCCAGCAGCTTACCGGACAGGGCTTGGGGCTACACCTTC. Translation: CASSLPDRAWGYTF.

This clone was recorded once. The rearrangement uses TRBV4-2 and TRBJ2-7, with D maybe TRBD1 (6 bases). The CDR3 is made up of 15 amino acids. Trimming removed 0 bases at V and 2 bases at J, with 11 bases between. Germline lookup yields CDR1 LGHNA and CDR2 YNFKEQ. The CDR3, as DNA: TGTGCCAGCAGCCAAGACCAAGGGGGAACCTACGAGCAGTACTTC. Residues: CASSQDQGGTYEQYF.

In regard to this clone: One junction end disagrees with the germline gene, perhaps due to a read error. The chain couples TRBV5-1 to TRBJ1-6; TRBD1 might be the D (6 bases). CDR3 length: 14 amino acids. Germline-derived CDR1 and CDR2 are SGHRS and YFSETQ. The CDR3 reads CASSLDRYNSPLHF. CDR3 coding DNA: TGCGCCAGCAGTTTGGACAGATATAATTCACCCCTCCACTTT.

The V call is TRBV30, the J call TRBJ1-6; the D is unclear. V gave up 2 bases and J gave up 2 bases, with 13 bases separating them. The CDR3 extends over 16 amino acids. The germline V gene encodes CDR1 GTSNPN and CDR2 SVGIG (reference sequence). The CDR3 nucleotides are TGTGCCTGGAGTTCTTCAGTGTTGGCCTATAATTCACCCCTCCACTTT. Its protein is CAWSSSVLAYNSPLHF. Together with reference TRBV30 and TRBJ1-6, the CDR3 gives the full variable domain: SQTIHQWPATLVQPVGSPLSLECTVEGTSNPNLYWYRQAAGRGLQLLFYSVGIGQISSEVPQNLSASRPQDRQFILSSKKLLLSDSGFYLCAWSSSVLAYNSPLHFGNGTRLTVT.

The chain has TRBV6-1 and TRBJ2-7; D is possibly TRBD1 (6 bases). The CDR3 is 17 amino acids. V was shortened by 4 bases and J by 3 bases, with 22 bases between the two germline ends. The germline CDR1 and CDR2 sequences are MNHNS and SASEGT. The CDR3 DNA is TGTGCCAGCAGTGGAACCCGGGACACCAAAACGGGCTACGAGCAGTACTTC. As protein: CASSGTRDTKTGYEQYF.